Each of the 23 T cell receptor beta chains below was sequenced from the same sample in a study of somatic mutations in cytotoxic T cells in rheumatoid arthritis. Repertoires were generated with immunoSEQ multiplex PCR, while TCRdb's copy carries only in-frame clones and drops some. The sample carries some 10,000 clones, around 84% recorded once. Sequencing input: CD8+ T cells sorted from blood. The receptors here all came from an adult with rheumatoid arthritis.

V gene TRBV4-3 combines with J gene TRBJ1-1; the D gene is possibly TRBD1 (5 bases). Germline V lookup: CDR1 LGHNA, CDR2 YSLEER. Trimming removed 1 base from V and 4 bases from J, with 13 bases in between. This CDR3 contains 15 residues. CDR3 coding DNA: TGCGCCAGCAGCCAAGTGGGTCAGGGAGGCACTGAAGCTTTCTTT. Translated, it gives CASSQVGQGGTEAFF.

This clone has just a few counts. The rearrangement uses TRBV4-1 and TRBJ1-1, with unresolved D. Between the trimmed V and J ends, which lost 0 bases and 5 bases, there was a span of 13 bases. Germline V lookup: CDR1 MGHRA, CDR2 YSYEKL. The CDR3 runs 15 residues. The CDR3 reads CASSQDRLLGTEAFF. CDR3 nucleotide sequence: TGCGCCAGCAGCCAAGATAGGCTTTTGGGGACTGAAGCTTTCTTT.

V is TRBV5-1 and J is TRBJ2-7; the match to TRBD1 covers 10 bases. CDR3 size: 16 residues. Trimming took 3 bases from V and 3 from J; bases not matched to a gene: 9. The germline CDR1 and CDR2 sequences are SGHRS and YFSETQ. The CDR3 protein is CASSSPGQGFDYEQYF. The CDR3 bases are TGCGCCAGCAGCTCCCCGGGACAGGGGTTCGACTACGAGCAGTACTTC. Full variable domain (rest looked up from reference TRBV5-1 and TRBJ2-7): KAGVTQTPRYLIKTRGQQVTLSCSPISGHRSVSWYQQTPGQGLQFLFEYFSETQRNKGNFPGRFSGRQFSNSRSEMNVSTLELGDSALYLCASSSPGQGFDYEQYFGPGTRLTVT.

The chain has TRBV27 and TRBJ2-7; 10 nucleotides line up with TRBD1. Germline lookup yields CDR1 MNHEY and CDR2 SMNVEV (reference sequence). The V and J ends lost 8 bases and 2 bases, in that order; junction bases with no gene match: 9. The CDR3 is 15 residues long. CDR3 coding DNA: TGTGCCAGCTCGCCGGGACAGGGGATAACCTACGAGCAGTACTTC. It encodes CASSPGQGITYEQYF.

The rearrangement links TRBV2 to TRBJ1-2, with D tentatively TRBD1 (5 bases). This CDR3 is 14 amino acids long. CDR1 and CDR2 from the germline V gene are SNHLY and FYNNEI. The germline V and J ends were trimmed by 1 base and 4 bases, with 10 bases remaining between them. Here the CDR3 reads CASSEVTGLYGYTF. CDR3 nucleotides: TGTGCCAGCAGTGAAGTCACAGGTCTCTATGGCTACACCTTC.

The rearrangement uses TRBV4-3 and TRBJ2-7, with D maybe TRBD2 (6 bases). The CDR3 spans 17 residues. The V and J ends lost 1 base and 2 bases respectively, with 18 bases between them. Germline V CDR1 and CDR2: LGHNA, YSLEER. CDR3 nucleotide sequence: TGCGCCAGCAGCCAAGTTGCGAGACTAGGGTTTACCTACGAGCAGTACTTC. Protein sequence: CASSQVARLGFTYEQYF.

The chain links TRBV4-3 to TRBJ2-7; either TRBD1 or TRBD2 may fit D (5 bases each). V was clipped by 1 base and J by 6 bases, with 10 bases between them. Germline V gene lookup returns CDR1 LGHNA and CDR2 YSLEER. The CDR3 loop spans 13 amino acids. The DNA of the CDR3 is TGCGCCAGCAGCCAAGTTTCCGGGACCGAGCAGTACTTC. Translated, it gives CASSQVSGTEQYF.

This clone was seen only once. The rearrangement links TRBV5-1 to TRBJ1-2, with 12 bases matching TRBD1. With 7 bases clipped from V and 0 bases from J, the junction kept 13 bases outside the gene matches. The germline CDR1 and CDR2 sequences are SGHRS and YFSETQ. The CDR3 is made up of 18 amino acids. CDR3 sequence (DNA): TGCGCCAGCGGCGGGGACCGGGACAGGGGGCATGCTAACTATGGCTACACCTTC. This codes for CASGGDRDRGHANYGYTF.

The chain joins TRBV7-9 to TRBJ1-1, with 9 bases aligning to TRBD1. The CDR3 extends over 15 amino acids. Germline V gene sequence: CDR1 SEHNR, CDR2 FQNEAQ (reference sequence). V trimming: 5 bases; J trimming: 6 bases; junction bases outside the gene matches: 10. The CDR3 DNA reads TGTGCCAGCAGCGCGTTTACAGGGGGCGTCGCTGAAGCTTTCTTT. This sequence encodes CASSAFTGGVAEAFF.

This clone showed up just a few times. CDR3 region: CASSIRGVYNSPLHF. CDR3 sequence (DNA): TGTGCCAGTAGTATCAGGGGGGTGTATAATTCACCCCTCCACTTT. The chain employs TRBV19 and TRBJ1-6; 7 nucleotides line up with TRBD1. The CDR3 is made up of 15 amino acids. V lost 3 bases to trimming and J lost 4 bases; unmatched junction nucleotides: 3. From germline, CDR1 is LNHDA and CDR2 SQIVND (reference sequence).

The rearrangement links TRBV6-6 to TRBJ2-2; 14 bases agree with TRBD2. CDR1 MNHNY and CDR2 SVGAGI come from the germline V gene (reference sequence). This CDR3 has 16 residues. Trimming cost V 5 bases and J 6 bases; bases outside gene matches: 5. This CDR3 reads CASSRGLAGVPGELFF. In DNA form, the CDR3 reads TGTGCCAGCAGTCGGGGACTAGCGGGGGTCCCCGGGGAGCTGTTTTTT.

The rearrangement uses TRBV2 and TRBJ1-1, with D unclear. The CDR3 length is 14 residues. Trimming left V 3 bases short and J 0 bases short, with 8 bases between. Germline V CDR1 and CDR2: SNHLY, FYNNEI. The CDR3, as DNA: TGTGCCAGCAGTGATACAAGCATGAACACTGAAGCTTTCTTT. Translating it yields CASSDTSMNTEAFF.

The chain is built from TRBV6-6 and TRBJ2-7; D is uncertain. CDR1 is MNHNY and CDR2 is SVGAGI in the germline V gene (reference sequence). V lost 4 bases, J lost 3 bases, and 7 bases lay in between. The CDR3 has 12 residues. The CDR3 protein is CASSSNSYEQYF. In nucleotides, the CDR3 is TGTGCCAGCAGTTCGAACAGCTACGAGCAGTACTTC.

The genes are TRBV27 and TRBJ1-2; D gene ambiguous. The CDR3 loop spans 13 amino acids. The V end was cut by 2 bases, the J end by 5 bases, with 9 bases between. Per germline, CDR1 MNHEY and CDR2 SMNVEV (reference sequence). The CDR3 sequence is CASSLRKNYGYTF. The CDR3 nucleotides read TGTGCCAGCAGTTTACGGAAGAATTATGGCTACACCTTC.

Here the CDR3 reads CASSLVGYYNEQFF. The CDR3 DNA reads as TGTGCCAGCAGCTTAGTCGGCTACTACAATGAGCAGTTCTTC. The rearrangement joins TRBV7-8 to TRBJ2-1; D unclear. CDR1 and CDR2 (germline): SGHVS, FQNEAQ. This CDR3 contains 14 residues. V lost 1 base and J lost 3, with 7 bases in between.

The chain uses TRBV7-2 and TRBJ2-2, with D tentatively TRBD1 (6 bases). V lost 4 bases and J lost 6, with 9 bases in between. This CDR3 is built from 13 residues. In germline, CDR1 is SGHTA, CDR2 FQGNSA. The CDR3, as DNA: TGTGCCAGCAGCTCGACAGGTCCCGGGGAGCTGTTTTTT. It is translated as CASSSTGPGELFF.

This CDR3 is CASSLSLPVGPYNSPLHF. In DNA form, the CDR3 reads TGTGCCAGCAGTTTATCCCTCCCCGTGGGCCCCTATAATTCACCCCTCCACTTT. The chain uses TRBV27 and TRBJ1-6; D unresolved. The V end lost 0 bases, the J end lost 2 bases, and 14 bases lay between the germline ends. Germline lookup yields CDR1 MNHEY and CDR2 SMNVEV (reference sequence). This CDR3 has 18 residues.

The chain employs TRBV9 and TRBJ2-3; weak D call: TRBD2 (6 bases). This CDR3 region has 14 residues. CDR1 SGDLS and CDR2 YYNGEE come from the germline V gene. The V end was cut by 4 bases, the J end by 2 bases, with 11 bases between. The CDR3 loop reads CASSLGRTTDTQYF. The CDR3, as DNA: TGTGCCAGCAGCCTTGGGAGGACCACAGATACGCAGTATTTT.

This chain joins TRBV4-1 and TRBJ2-7; 8 bases are shared with TRBD1. CDR1 and CDR2 from the germline V gene are MGHRA and YSYEKL. This CDR3 is built from 14 residues. J was trimmed by 4 bases and V by 0 bases; bases with no gene match: 2. The CDR3 spells CASSQDRGPYEQYF. DNA of the CDR3: TGCGCCAGCAGCCAAGACAGGGGGCCTTACGAGCAGTACTTC.

For this clone: At one end the junction does not follow the germline gene, possibly because of a read error. V and J are TRBV7-7 and TRBJ2-7, with 10 bases that match TRBD1. This CDR3 has 16 amino acids. Germline assignment: CDR1 SSHAT and CDR2 FNYEAQ (reference sequence). CDR3 DNA sequence: TGTGCTAGCAGCTTAGTAAGGGGACAGGGGTCGTACGAGCAGTACTTC. Its protein product is CASSLVRGQGSYEQYF.

The rearrangement joins TRBV7-9 to TRBJ1-1, with a possible D match to TRBD1 (5 bases). V lost 5 bases and J lost 1, with 8 bases in between. Germline V lookup: CDR1 SEHNR, CDR2 FQNEAQ (reference sequence). The CDR3 consists of 13 residues. The CDR3 here is CASSPGGNTEAFF. CDR3 sequence (DNA): TGTGCCAGCAGCCCGGGGGGGAACACTGAAGCTTTCTTT.

This chain uses TRBV27 with TRBJ2-7, with D hard to call. The V end was cut by 0 bases, the J end by 6 bases, with 3 bases between. Germline CDR1 reads MNHEY; CDR2 reads SMNVEV (reference sequence). The CDR3 spans 11 residues. The CDR3 region has the DNA TGTGCCAGCAGTTTATCAGGCGAGCAGTACTTC. The encoded protein is CASSLSGEQYF.

The V and J genes are TRBV20-1 and TRBJ2-1, with D maybe TRBD2 (6 bases). The germline V and J ends were trimmed by 6 bases and 8 bases, with 11 bases remaining between them. The length of the CDR3 is 11 residues. The germline V gene encodes CDR1 DFQATT and CDR2 SNEGSKA (reference sequence). The CDR3 reads CSAPRGYEQFF. For the CDR3, the DNA is TGCAGTGCCCCGCGGGGTTATGAGCAGTTCTTC.